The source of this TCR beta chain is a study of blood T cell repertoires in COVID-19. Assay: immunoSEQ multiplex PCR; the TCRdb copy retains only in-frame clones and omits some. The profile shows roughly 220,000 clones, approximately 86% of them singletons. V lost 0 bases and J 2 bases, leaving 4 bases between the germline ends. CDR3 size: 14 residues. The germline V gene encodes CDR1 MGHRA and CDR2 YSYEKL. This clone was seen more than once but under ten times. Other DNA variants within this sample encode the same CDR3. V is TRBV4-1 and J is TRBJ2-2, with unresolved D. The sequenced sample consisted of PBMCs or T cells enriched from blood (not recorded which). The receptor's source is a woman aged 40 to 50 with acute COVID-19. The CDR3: CASSQDLNTGELFF. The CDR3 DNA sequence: TGCGCCAGCAGCCAAGATCTTAACACCGGGGAGCTGTTTTTT.